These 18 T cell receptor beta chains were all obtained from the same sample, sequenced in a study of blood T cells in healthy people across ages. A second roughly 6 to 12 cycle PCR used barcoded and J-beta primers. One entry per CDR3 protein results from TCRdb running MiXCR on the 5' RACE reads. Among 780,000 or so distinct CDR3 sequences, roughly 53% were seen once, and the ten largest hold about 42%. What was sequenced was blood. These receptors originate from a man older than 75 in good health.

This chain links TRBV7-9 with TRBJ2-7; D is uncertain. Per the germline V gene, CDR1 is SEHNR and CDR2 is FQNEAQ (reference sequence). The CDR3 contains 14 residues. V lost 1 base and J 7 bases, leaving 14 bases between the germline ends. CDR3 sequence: CASSLGAVGNEQYF. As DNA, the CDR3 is TGTGCCAGCAGCTTAGGGGCGGTTGGAAATGAGCAGTACTTC.

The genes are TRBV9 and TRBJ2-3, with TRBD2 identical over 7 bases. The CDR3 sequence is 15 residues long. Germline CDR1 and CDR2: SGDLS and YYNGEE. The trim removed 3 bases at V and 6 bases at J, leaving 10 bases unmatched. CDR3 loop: CASSEPGVGGDTQYF. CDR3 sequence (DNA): TGTGCCAGCAGCGAACCGGGAGTGGGGGGGGATACGCAGTATTTT.

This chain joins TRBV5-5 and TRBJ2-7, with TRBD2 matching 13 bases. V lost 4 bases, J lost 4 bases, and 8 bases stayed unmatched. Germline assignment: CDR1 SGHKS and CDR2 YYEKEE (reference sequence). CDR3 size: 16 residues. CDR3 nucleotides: TGTGCCAGCAGCGAGGGACTAGCGGGGACGAATTACGAGCAGTACTTC. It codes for CASSEGLAGTNYEQYF.

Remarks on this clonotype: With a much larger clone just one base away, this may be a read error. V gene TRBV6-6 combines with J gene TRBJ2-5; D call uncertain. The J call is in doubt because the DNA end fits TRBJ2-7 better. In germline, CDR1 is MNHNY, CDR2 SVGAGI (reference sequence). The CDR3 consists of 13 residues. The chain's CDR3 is CASSWSVRSEQYF. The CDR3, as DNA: TGTGCCAGCAGTTGGTCGGTTCGGAGCGAGCAGTACTTC.

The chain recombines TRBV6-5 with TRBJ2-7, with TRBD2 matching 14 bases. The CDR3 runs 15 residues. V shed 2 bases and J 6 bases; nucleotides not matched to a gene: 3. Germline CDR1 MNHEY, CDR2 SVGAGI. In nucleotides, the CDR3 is TGTGCCAGCAGTTACGGGACTAGCGGGAGTACCGAGCAGTACTTC. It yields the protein CASSYGTSGSTEQYF.

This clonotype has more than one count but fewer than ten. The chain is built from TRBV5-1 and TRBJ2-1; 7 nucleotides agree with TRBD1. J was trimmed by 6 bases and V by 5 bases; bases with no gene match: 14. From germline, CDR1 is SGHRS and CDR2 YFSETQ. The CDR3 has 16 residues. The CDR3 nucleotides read TGCGCCAGCAGATTCCAGACAGGGAACCCTTTCAATGAGCAGTTCTTC. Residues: CASRFQTGNPFNEQFF.

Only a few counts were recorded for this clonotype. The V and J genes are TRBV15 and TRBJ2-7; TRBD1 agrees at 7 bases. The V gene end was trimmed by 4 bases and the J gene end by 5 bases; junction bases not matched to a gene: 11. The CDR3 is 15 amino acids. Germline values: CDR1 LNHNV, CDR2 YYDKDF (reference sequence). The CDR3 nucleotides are TGTGCCACCAGCACCCGACAGGGAGCGACCCACGAGCAGTACTTC. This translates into CATSTRQGATHEQYF.

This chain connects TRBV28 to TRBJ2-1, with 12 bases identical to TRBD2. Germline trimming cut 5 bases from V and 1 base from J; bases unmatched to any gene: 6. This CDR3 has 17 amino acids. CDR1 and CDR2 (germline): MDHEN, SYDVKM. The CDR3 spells CASSLAGGVGSYNEQFF. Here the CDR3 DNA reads TGTGCCAGCAGTCTAGCGGGAGGGGTTGGGTCCTACAATGAGCAGTTCTTC.

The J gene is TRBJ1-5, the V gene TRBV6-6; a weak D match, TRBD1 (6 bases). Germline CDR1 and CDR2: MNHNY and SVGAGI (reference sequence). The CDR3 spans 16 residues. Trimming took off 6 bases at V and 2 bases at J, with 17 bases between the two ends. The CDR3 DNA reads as TGTGCCAGCAGGGACAGTCACCCTGGGGGCAATCAGCCCCAGCATTTT. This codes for CASRDSHPGGNQPQHF.

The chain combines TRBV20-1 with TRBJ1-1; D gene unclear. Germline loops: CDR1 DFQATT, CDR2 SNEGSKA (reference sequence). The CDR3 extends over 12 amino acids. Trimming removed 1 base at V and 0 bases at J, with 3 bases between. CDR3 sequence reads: CSARVLNTEAFF. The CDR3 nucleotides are TGCAGTGCTAGAGTGCTGAACACTGAAGCTTTCTTT.

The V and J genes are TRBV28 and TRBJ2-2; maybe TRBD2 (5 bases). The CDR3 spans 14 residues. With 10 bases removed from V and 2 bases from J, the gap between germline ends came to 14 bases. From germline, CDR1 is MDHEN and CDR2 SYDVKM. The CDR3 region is CATAGGLNTGELFF. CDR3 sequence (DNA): TGTGCCACCGCCGGCGGGCTCAACACCGGGGAGCTGTTTTTT.

Written as DNA, the CDR3 is TGCGCCAGTACCGGGACTAGCAGTACCTACAATGGGCAGTACTTC. This translates into CASTGTSSTYNGQYF. The V call is TRBV4-1, the J call TRBJ2-7; 9 bases match TRBD2. The germline V gene has CDR1 MGHRA and CDR2 YSYEKL. The ends lost 9 bases at V and 9 bases at J; junction bases unmatched: 18. The CDR3 is 15 residues long.

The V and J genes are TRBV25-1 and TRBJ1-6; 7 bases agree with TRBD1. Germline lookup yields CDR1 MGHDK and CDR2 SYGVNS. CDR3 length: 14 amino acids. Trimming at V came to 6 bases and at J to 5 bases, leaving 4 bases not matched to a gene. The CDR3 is CASSWDRDNSPLHF. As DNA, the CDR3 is TGTGCCAGCAGCTGGGACAGAGATAATTCACCCCTCCACTTT. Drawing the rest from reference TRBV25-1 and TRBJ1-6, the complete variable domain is EADIYQTPRYLVIGTGKKITLECSQTMGHDKMYWYQQDPGMELHLIHYSYGVNSTEKGDLSSESTVSRIRTEHFPLTLESARPSHTSQYLCASSWDRDNSPLHFGNGTRLTVT.

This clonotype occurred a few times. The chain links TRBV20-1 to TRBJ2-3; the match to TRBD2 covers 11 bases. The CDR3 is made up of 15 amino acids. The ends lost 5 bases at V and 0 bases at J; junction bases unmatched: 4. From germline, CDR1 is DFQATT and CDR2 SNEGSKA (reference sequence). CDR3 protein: CSALLAGGSTDTQYF. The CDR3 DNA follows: TGCAGTGCTCTCCTAGCGGGAGGAAGCACAGATACGCAGTATTTT.

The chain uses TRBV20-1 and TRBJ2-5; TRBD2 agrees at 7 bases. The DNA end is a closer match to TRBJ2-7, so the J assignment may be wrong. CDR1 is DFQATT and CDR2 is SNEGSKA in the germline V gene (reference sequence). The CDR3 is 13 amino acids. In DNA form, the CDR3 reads TGCAGTGCTAGAGATTGGGAGGGCTACGAGCAGTACTTC. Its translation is CSARDWEGYEQYF.

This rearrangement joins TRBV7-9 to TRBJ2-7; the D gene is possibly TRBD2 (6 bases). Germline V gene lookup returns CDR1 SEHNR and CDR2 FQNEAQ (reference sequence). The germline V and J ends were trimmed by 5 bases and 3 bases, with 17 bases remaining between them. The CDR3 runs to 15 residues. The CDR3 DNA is TGTGCCAGCAGCATACTCGGAGGGGTGGACTACGAGCAGTACTTC. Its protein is CASSILGGVDYEQYF.

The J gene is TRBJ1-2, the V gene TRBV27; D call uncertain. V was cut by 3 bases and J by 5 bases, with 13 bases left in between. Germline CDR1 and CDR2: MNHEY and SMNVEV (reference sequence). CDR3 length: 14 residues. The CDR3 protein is CASSFGAGLYGYTF. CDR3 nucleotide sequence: TGTGCCAGCAGTTTCGGAGCCGGTCTATATGGCTACACCTTC.

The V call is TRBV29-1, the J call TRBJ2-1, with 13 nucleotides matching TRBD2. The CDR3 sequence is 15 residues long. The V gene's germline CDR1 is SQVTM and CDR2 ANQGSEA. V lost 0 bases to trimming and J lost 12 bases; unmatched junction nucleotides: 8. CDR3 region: CSVEELAGGPWSQFF. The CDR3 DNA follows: TGCAGCGTTGAAGAACTAGCGGGAGGGCCCTGGTCGCAGTTCTTC.